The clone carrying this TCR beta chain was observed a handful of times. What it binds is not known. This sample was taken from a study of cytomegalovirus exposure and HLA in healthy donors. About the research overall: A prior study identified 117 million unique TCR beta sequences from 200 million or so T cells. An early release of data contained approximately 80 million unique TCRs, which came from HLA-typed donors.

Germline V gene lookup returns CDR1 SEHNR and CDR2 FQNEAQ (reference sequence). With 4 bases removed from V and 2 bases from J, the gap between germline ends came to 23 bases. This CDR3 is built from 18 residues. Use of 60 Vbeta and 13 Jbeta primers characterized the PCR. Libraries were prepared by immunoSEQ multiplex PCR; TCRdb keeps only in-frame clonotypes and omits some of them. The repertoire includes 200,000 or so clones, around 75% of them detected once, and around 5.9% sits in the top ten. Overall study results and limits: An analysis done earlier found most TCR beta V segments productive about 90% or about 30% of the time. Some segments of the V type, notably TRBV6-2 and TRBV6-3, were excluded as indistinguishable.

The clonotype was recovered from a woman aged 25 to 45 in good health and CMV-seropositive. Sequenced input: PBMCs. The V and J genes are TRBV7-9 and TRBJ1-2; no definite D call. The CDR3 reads CASSSGREDPNTNYGYTF. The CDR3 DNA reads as TGTGCCAGCAGCTCGGGCCGGGAGGATCCCAACACCAACTATGGCTACACCTTC.